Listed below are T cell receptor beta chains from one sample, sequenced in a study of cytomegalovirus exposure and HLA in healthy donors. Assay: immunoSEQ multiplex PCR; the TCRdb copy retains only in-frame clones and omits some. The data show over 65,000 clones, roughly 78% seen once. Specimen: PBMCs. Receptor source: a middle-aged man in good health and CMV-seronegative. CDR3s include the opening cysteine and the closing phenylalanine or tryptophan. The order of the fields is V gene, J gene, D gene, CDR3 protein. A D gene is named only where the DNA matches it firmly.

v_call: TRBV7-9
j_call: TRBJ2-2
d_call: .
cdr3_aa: CASSLGEANTGELFF

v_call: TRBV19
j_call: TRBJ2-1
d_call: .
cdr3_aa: CATKRNEQFF

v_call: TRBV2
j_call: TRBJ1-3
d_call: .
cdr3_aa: CASGEGTNPGNTIYF

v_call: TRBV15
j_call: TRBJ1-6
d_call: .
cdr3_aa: CATSRDVLDNSPLHF

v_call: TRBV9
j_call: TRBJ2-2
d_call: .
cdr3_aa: CASSVVNGGTGELFF

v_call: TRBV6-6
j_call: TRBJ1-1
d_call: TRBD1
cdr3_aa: CASSPQGGTEAFF

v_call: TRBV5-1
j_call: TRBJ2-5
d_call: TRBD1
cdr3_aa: CASSAIPGTGNQETQYF

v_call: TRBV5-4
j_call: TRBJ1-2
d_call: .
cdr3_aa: CASSEGLGGYTF

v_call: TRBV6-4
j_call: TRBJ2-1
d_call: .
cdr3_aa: CASSRAESDEQFF

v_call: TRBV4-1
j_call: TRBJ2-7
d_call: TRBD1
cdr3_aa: CASSQGGQMYEQYF

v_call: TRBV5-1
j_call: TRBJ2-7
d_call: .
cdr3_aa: CASSRDRPLREQYF

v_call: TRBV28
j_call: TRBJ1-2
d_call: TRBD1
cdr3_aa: CASGSSDRDYTF

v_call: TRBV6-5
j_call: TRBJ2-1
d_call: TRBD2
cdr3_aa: CASSSGTSGGNEQFF

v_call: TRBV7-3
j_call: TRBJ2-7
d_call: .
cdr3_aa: CASSLVQGPSYEQYF

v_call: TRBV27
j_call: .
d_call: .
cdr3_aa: CASSEGRAYPYEQYF

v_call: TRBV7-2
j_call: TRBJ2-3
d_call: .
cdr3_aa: CASSPSGLTPYVAQYF

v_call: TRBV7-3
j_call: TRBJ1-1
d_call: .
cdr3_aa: CASSLRGDTEAFF

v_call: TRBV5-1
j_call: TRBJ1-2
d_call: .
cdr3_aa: CASSLDSADGYTF

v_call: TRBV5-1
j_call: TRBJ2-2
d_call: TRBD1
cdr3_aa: CASSLGDRGNTGELFF

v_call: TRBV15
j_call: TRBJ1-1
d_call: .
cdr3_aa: CATSRAQSGNTEAFF

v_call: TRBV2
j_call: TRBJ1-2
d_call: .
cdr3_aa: CASSENSSNYGYTF

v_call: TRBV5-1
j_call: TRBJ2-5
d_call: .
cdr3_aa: CASSPGATRVETQYF

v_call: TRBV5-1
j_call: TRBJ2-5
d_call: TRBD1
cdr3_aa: CASSAGTGGQETQYF

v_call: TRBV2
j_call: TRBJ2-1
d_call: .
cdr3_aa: CASSLLGEQFF

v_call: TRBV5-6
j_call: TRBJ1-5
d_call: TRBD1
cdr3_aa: CASSFWQGVGQPQHF

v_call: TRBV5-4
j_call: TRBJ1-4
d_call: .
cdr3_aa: CASSSREPTEKLFF

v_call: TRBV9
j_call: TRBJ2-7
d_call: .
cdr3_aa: CASSPRQNYEQYF

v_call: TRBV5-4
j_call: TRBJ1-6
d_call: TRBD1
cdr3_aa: CASSTGTAGSPLHF

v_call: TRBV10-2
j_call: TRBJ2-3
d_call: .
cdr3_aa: CASSEPTGTQYF

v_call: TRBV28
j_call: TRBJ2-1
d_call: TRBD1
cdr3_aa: CASSLRLGQTRRKSSYNEQFF

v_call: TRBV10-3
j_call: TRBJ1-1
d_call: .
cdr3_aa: CAISGGVGNTEAFF

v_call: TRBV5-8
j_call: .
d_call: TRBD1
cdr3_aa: CASSDHPDRKGYEQYF

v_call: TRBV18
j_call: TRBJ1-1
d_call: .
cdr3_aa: CASSGDSTEAFF

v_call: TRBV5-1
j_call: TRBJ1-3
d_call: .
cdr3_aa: CASSFGSSGNTIYF

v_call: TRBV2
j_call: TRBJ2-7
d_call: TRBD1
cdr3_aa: CASTEGTGTEYEQYF

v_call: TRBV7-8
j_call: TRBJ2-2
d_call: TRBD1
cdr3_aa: CASSYNRDRANTGELFF

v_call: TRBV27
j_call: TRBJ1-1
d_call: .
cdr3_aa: CASSLAGPNTEAFF

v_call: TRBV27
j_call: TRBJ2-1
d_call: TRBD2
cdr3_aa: CASSLRASGNEQFF

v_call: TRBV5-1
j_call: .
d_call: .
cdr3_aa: CASSSTGLAGNYYEQYF

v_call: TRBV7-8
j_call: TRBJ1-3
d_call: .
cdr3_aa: CASSLGPGRGNTIYF

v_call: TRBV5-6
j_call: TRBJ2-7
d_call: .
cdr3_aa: CASSLGPYSSSYEQYF

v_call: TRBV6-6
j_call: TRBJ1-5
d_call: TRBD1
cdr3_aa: CASSPGQGHQPQHF

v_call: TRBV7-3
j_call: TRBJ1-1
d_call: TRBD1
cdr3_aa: CASSLTWRTGQTEAFF

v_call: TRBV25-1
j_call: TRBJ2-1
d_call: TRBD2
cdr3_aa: CASSESTSGNNEQFF

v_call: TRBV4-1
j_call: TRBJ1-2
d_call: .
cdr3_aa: CASSQDAGQDYGYTF

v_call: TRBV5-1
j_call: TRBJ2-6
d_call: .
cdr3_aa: CASSPQDSSGANVLTF